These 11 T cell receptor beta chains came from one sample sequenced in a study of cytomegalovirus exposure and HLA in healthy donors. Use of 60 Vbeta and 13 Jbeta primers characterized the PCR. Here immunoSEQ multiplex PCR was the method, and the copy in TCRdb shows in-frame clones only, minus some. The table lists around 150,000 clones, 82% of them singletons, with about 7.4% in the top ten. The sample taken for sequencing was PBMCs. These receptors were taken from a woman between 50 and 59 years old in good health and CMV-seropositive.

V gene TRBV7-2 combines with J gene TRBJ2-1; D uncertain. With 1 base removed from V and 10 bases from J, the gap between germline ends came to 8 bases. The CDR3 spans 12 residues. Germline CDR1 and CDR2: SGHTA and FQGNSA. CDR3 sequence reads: CASSLVAVEQFF. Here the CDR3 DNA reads TGTGCCAGCAGCTTAGTTGCGGTAGAGCAGTTCTTC.

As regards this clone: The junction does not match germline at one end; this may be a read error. CDR3 bases: TGTGCCAGCAGCCTAGATCTAGCGGGGGTGACTGGGGCCAACGGCCTGACTTTC. Translation: CASSLDLAGVTGANGLTF. V gene TRBV7-2 combines with J gene TRBJ2-6; 10 bases agree with TRBD2. The CDR3 runs 18 residues. Germline V gives CDR1 SGHTA, CDR2 FQGNSA. Complete variable domain (other parts from reference TRBV7-2 and TRBJ2-6): GAGVSQSPSNKVTEKGKDVELRCDPISGHTALYWYRQSLGQGLEFLIYFQGNSAPDKSGLPSDRFSAERTGGSVSTLTIQRTQQEDSAVYLCASSLDLAGVTGANGLTFGAGSRLTVL.

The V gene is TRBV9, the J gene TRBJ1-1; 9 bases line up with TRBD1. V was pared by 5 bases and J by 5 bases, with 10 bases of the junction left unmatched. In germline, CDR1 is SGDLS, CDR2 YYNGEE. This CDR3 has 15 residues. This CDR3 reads CASSAQQGAGTEAFF. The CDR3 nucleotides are TGTGCCAGCAGTGCCCAACAGGGGGCCGGGACTGAAGCTTTCTTT.

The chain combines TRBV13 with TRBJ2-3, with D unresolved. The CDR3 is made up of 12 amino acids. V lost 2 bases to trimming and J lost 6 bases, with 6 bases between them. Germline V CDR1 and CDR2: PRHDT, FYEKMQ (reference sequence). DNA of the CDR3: TGTGCCAGCAGCTTAATGGCCGATACGCAGTATTTT. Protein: CASSLMADTQYF.

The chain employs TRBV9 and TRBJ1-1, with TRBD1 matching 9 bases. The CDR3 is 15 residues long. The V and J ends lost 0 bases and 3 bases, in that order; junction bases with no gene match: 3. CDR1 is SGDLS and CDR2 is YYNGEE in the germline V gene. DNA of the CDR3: TGTGCCAGCAGCGTAGGGGACAGGGAGTACACTGAAGCTTTCTTT. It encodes CASSVGDREYTEAFF.

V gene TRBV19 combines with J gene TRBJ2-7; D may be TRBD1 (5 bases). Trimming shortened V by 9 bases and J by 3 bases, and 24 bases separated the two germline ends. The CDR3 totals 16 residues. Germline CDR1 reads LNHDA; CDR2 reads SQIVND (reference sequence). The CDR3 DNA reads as TGTGCCAGCCGACGGATAGGGCAGGACATCAACTACGAGCAGTACTTC. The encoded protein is CASRRIGQDINYEQYF.

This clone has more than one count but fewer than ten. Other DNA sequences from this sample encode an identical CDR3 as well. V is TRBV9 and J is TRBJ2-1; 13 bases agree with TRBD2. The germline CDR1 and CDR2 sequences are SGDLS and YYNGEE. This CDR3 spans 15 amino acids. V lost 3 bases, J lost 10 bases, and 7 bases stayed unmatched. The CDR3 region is CASSGGLAGEWEQFF. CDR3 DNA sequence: TGTGCCAGCAGCGGAGGACTAGCGGGGGAATGGGAGCAGTTCTTC. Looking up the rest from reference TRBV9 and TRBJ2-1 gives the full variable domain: DSGVTQTPKHLITATGQRVTLRCSPRSGDLSVYWYQQSLDQGLQFLIQYYNGEERAKGNILERFSAQQFPDLHSELNLSSLELGDSALYFCASSGGLAGEWEQFFGPGTRLTVL.

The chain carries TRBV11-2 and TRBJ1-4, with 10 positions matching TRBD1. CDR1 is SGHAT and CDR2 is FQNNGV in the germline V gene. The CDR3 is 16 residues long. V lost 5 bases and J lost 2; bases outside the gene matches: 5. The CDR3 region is CASSPDRGWTNEKLFF. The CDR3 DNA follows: TGTGCCAGCAGCCCGGACAGGGGGTGGACTAATGAAAAACTGTTTTTT.

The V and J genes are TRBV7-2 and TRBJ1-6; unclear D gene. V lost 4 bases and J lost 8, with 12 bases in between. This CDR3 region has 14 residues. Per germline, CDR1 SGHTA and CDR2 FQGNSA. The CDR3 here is CASSSAARDSPLHF. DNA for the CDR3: TGTGCCAGCAGCTCCGCCGCGCGGGATTCACCCCTCCACTTT. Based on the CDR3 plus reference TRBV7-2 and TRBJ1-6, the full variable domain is GAGVSQSPSNKVTEKGKDVELRCDPISGHTALYWYRQSLGQGLEFLIYFQGNSAPDKSGLPSDRFSAERTGGSVSTLTIQRTQQEDSAVYLCASSSAARDSPLHFGNGTRLTVT.

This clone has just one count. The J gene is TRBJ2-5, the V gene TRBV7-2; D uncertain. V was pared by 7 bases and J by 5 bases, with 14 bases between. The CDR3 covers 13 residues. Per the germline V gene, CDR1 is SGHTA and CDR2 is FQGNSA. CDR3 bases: TGTGCCAGCACCTACTACGAGAGGGAGACCCAGTACTTC. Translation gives CASTYYERETQYF.

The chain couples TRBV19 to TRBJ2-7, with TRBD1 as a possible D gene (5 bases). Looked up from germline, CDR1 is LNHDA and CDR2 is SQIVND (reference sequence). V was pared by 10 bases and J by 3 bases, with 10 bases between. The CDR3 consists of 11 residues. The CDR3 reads CATRVVYEQYF. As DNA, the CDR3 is TGTGCCACCAGGGTCGTCTACGAGCAGTACTTC. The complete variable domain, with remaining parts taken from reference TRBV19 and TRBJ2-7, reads DGGITQSPKYLFRKEGQNVTLSCEQNLNHDAMYWYRQDPGQGLRLIYYSQIVNDFQKGDIAEGYSVSREKKESFPLTVTSAQKNPTAFYLCATRVVYEQYFGPGTRLTVT.